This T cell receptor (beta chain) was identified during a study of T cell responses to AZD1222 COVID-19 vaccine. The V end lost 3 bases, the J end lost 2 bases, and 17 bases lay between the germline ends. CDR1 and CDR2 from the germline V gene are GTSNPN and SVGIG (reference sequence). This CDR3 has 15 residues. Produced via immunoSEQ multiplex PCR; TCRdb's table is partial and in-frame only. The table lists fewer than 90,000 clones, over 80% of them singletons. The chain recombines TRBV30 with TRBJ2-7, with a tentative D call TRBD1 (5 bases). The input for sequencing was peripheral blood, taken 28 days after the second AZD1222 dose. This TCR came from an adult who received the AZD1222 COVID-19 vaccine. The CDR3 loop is CAWRGIQGGPYEQYF. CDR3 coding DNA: TGTGCCTGGAGGGGAATCCAGGGTGGGCCCTACGAGCAGTACTTC.